The rows below give T cell receptor beta chains drawn from one sample of a study of blood T cell repertoires in COVID-19. Libraries were prepared by immunoSEQ multiplex PCR; TCRdb keeps only in-frame clonotypes and omits some of them. The table has roughly 190,000 clones, around 86% seen once. The sample comprised peripheral blood. Every receptor here comes from a woman aged 80 or older in a cohort sampled during active or convalescent COVID-19. Both conserved end residues are part of each CDR3. The order of the fields is clone size, J gene, V gene, D gene, CDR3 length, CDR3 protein, CDR3 DNA. D genes are given only for firm matches. The listing skips clone size in some rows; elsewhere it reads once, few, many or a size class.

clone size: NA
J gene: TRBJ2-3
V gene: TRBV29-1
D gene: NA
CDR3 length: 14
CDR3 protein: CSVDLAIYTDTQYF
CDR3 DNA: TGCAGCGTTGACCTAGCGATATACACAGATACGCAGTATTTT

clone size: NA
J gene: TRBJ2-1
V gene: TRBV3-1/TRBV3-2
D gene: TRBD2
CDR3 length: 13
CDR3 protein: CASSPPAGRLQFF
CDR3 DNA: TGTGCCAGCAGCCCTCCAGCGGGGAGGCTGCAGTTCTTC

clone size: NA
J gene: TRBJ1-5
V gene: TRBV19
D gene: NA
CDR3 length: 16
CDR3 protein: CASSIEAGVGNQPQHF
CDR3 DNA: TGTGCCAGTAGTATAGAGGCGGGCGTGGGCAATCAGCCCCAGCATTTT

clone size: NA
J gene: TRBJ1-1
V gene: TRBV2
D gene: NA
CDR3 length: 13
CDR3 protein: CASTAGLNTEAFF
CDR3 DNA: TGTGCCAGCACAGCAGGGCTGAACACTGAAGCTTTCTTT

clone size: NA
J gene: TRBJ1-5
V gene: TRBV6-6
D gene: TRBD1
CDR3 length: 15
CDR3 protein: CASSYGQGNNQPQHF
CDR3 DNA: TGTGCCAGCAGTTACGGACAGGGAAACAATCAGCCCCAGCATTTT

clone size: NA
J gene: TRBJ1-5
V gene: TRBV28
D gene: NA
CDR3 length: 13
CDR3 protein: CASGPWSNQPQHF
CDR3 DNA: TGTGCCAGCGGCCCTTGGAGCAATCAGCCCCAGCATTTT

clone size: NA
J gene: TRBJ1-5
V gene: TRBV28
D gene: NA
CDR3 length: 15
CDR3 protein: CASRRLTGSDQPQHF
CDR3 DNA: TGTGCCAGCCGACGACTAACAGGGAGCGATCAGCCCCAGCATTTT

clone size: once
J gene: TRBJ1-5
V gene: TRBV6-1
D gene: NA
CDR3 length: 13
CDR3 protein: CASSEYVNQPQHF
CDR3 DNA: TGTGCCAGCAGTGAATATGTGAATCAGCCCCAGCATTTT

clone size: NA
J gene: TRBJ1-1
V gene: TRBV11-3
D gene: NA
CDR3 length: 14
CDR3 protein: CASSLTQMNTEAFF
CDR3 DNA: TGTGCCAGCAGCTTGACACAGATGAACACTGAAGCTTTCTTT

clone size: once
J gene: TRBJ2-7
V gene: TRBV28
D gene: NA
CDR3 length: 15
CDR3 protein: CASRGGDIIIYEQYF
CDR3 DNA: TGTGCCAGCAGGGGGGGAGACATAATTATCTACGAGCAGTACTTC

clone size: NA
J gene: TRBJ2-4
V gene: TRBV4-2
D gene: TRBD2
CDR3 length: 14
CDR3 protein: CASSTSGRSNIQYF
CDR3 DNA: TGTGCCAGCAGCACGAGCGGGAGAAGTAACATTCAGTACTTC

clone size: NA
J gene: TRBJ2-3
V gene: TRBV5-4
D gene: NA
CDR3 length: 15
CDR3 protein: CASSNIAESADTQYF
CDR3 DNA: TGTGCCAGCAGCAATATAGCGGAGTCGGCAGATACGCAGTATTTT

clone size: NA
J gene: TRBJ2-3
V gene: TRBV11-2
D gene: TRBD2
CDR3 length: 16
CDR3 protein: CASSFHPAGGGDTQYF
CDR3 DNA: TGTGCCAGCAGCTTTCATCCAGCGGGAGGGGGAGATACGCAGTATTTT

clone size: NA
J gene: TRBJ2-1
V gene: TRBV19
D gene: TRBD1
CDR3 length: 16
CDR3 protein: CASSTLVGQGINEQFF
CDR3 DNA: TGTGCCAGTAGCACCCTAGTGGGACAGGGTATCAATGAGCAGTTCTTC

clone size: NA
J gene: TRBJ2-7
V gene: TRBV5-6
D gene: NA
CDR3 length: 12
CDR3 protein: CASSLTSYEQYF
CDR3 DNA: TGTGCCAGCAGCTTGACATCCTACGAGCAGTACTTC

clone size: NA
J gene: TRBJ1-1
V gene: TRBV7-2
D gene: NA
CDR3 length: 18
CDR3 protein: CASSLARGFVVSNTEAFF
CDR3 DNA: TGTGCCAGCAGCTTAGCGCGGGGTTTTGTCGTTTCAAACACTGAAGCTTTCTTT

clone size: once
J gene: TRBJ1-2
V gene: TRBV5-8
D gene: NA
CDR3 length: 13
CDR3 protein: CASSLPIHGGYTF
CDR3 DNA: TGTGCCAGCAGCTTGCCGATTCATGGCGGCTACACCTTC

clone size: NA
J gene: TRBJ1-2
V gene: TRBV29-1
D gene: TRBD1
CDR3 length: 10
CDR3 protein: CSAGQGGDTF
CDR3 DNA: TGCAGCGCTGGACAGGGCGGGGACACCTTC

clone size: NA
J gene: TRBJ1-1
V gene: TRBV12-3/TRBV12-4
D gene: TRBD1
CDR3 length: 13
CDR3 protein: CASSWGQGAEAFF
CDR3 DNA: TGTGCCAGCAGCTGGGGACAGGGGGCTGAAGCTTTCTTT

clone size: NA
J gene: TRBJ2-5
V gene: TRBV19
D gene: TRBD2
CDR3 length: 15
CDR3 protein: CASSSALAGQETQYF
CDR3 DNA: TGTGCCAGTAGCAGCGCCCTAGCGGGCCAAGAGACCCAGTACTTC

clone size: NA
J gene: TRBJ1-2
V gene: TRBV7-9
D gene: NA
CDR3 length: 16
CDR3 protein: CASSLTQSSGDYGYTF
CDR3 DNA: TGTGCCAGCAGCTTGACTCAAAGCTCCGGGGACTATGGCTACACCTTC

clone size: NA
J gene: TRBJ1-4
V gene: TRBV7-9
D gene: NA
CDR3 length: 15
CDR3 protein: CASSPGGSTNEKLFF
CDR3 DNA: TGTGCCAGCAGCCCCGGAGGGTCAACTAATGAAAAACTGTTTTTT

clone size: NA
J gene: TRBJ2-3
V gene: TRBV28
D gene: TRBD1
CDR3 length: 15
CDR3 protein: CASSAQGAGTDTQYF
CDR3 DNA: TGTGCCAGCAGTGCACAGGGGGCCGGCACAGATACGCAGTATTTT

clone size: NA
J gene: TRBJ2-7
V gene: TRBV7-9
D gene: NA
CDR3 length: 13
CDR3 protein: CASSRLAGYEQYF
CDR3 DNA: TGTGCCAGCAGCCGGCTTGCAGGTTACGAGCAGTACTTC

clone size: NA
J gene: TRBJ2-5
V gene: TRBV19
D gene: TRBD2
CDR3 length: 14
CDR3 protein: CASSGFSGQETQYF
CDR3 DNA: TGTGCCAGTAGTGGGTTTAGCGGGCAAGAGACCCAGTACTTC

clone size: NA
J gene: TRBJ1-6
V gene: TRBV9
D gene: TRBD1
CDR3 length: 17
CDR3 protein: CASSPHRGQGINSPLHF
CDR3 DNA: TGTGCCAGCAGCCCTCACAGGGGACAGGGGATTAATTCACCCCTCCACTTT

clone size: once
J gene: TRBJ2-3
V gene: TRBV6-2/TRBV6-3
D gene: TRBD2
CDR3 length: 19
CDR3 protein: CASSSGLAGGGPSTDTQYF
CDR3 DNA: TGTGCCAGCAGCTCAGGACTAGCGGGGGGCGGTCCTAGCACAGATACGCAGTATTTT

clone size: NA
J gene: TRBJ1-1
V gene: TRBV5-1
D gene: NA
CDR3 length: 14
CDR3 protein: CASSSARGITEAFF
CDR3 DNA: TGCGCCAGCAGCTCGGCGCGGGGCATCACTGAAGCTTTCTTT

clone size: few
J gene: TRBJ1-2
V gene: TRBV3-1/TRBV3-2
D gene: NA
CDR3 length: 11
CDR3 protein: CASSQDARAHF
CDR3 DNA: TGTGCCAGCAGCCAAGACGCCAGGGCCCACTTC

clone size: NA
J gene: TRBJ1-1
V gene: TRBV10-3
D gene: TRBD1
CDR3 length: 18
CDR3 protein: CAISIGQGENRVNTEAFF
CDR3 DNA: TGTGCCATCAGCATAGGACAGGGGGAAAATCGAGTGAACACTGAAGCTTTCTTT

clone size: NA
J gene: TRBJ1-5
V gene: TRBV18
D gene: NA
CDR3 length: 15
CDR3 protein: CASGGGGESNQPQHF
CDR3 DNA: TGTGCCAGCGGCGGCGGTGGTGAGAGCAATCAGCCCCAGCATTTT

clone size: NA
J gene: TRBJ2-3
V gene: TRBV9
D gene: NA
CDR3 length: 13
CDR3 protein: CASSARDTYTQYF
CDR3 DNA: TGTGCCAGCAGCGCCCGGGACACTTATACGCAGTATTTT

clone size: NA
J gene: TRBJ1-1
V gene: TRBV10-3
D gene: NA
CDR3 length: 12
CDR3 protein: CATNRESTEAFF
CDR3 DNA: TGTGCCACAAACAGGGAAAGCACTGAAGCTTTCTTT

clone size: NA
J gene: TRBJ2-2
V gene: TRBV5-1
D gene: NA
CDR3 length: 15
CDR3 protein: CASSPGLANTGELFF
CDR3 DNA: TGCGCCAGCAGCCCGGGACTGGCGAACACCGGGGAGCTGTTTTTT

clone size: NA
J gene: TRBJ1-6
V gene: TRBV7-2
D gene: NA
CDR3 length: 14
CDR3 protein: CASSSDAGVSPLHF
CDR3 DNA: TGTGCCAGCAGCTCTGACGCAGGGGTTTCACCCCTCCACTTT

clone size: NA
J gene: TRBJ2-1
V gene: TRBV6-5
D gene: TRBD2
CDR3 length: 16
CDR3 protein: CASSYSGSGRFDEQFF
CDR3 DNA: TGTGCCAGCAGTTACTCGGGTAGCGGGAGATTCGATGAGCAGTTCTTC

clone size: NA
J gene: TRBJ1-1
V gene: TRBV12-5
D gene: TRBD1
CDR3 length: 13
CDR3 protein: CASGLSGGTEAFF
CDR3 DNA: TGTGCTAGTGGTTTATCAGGGGGGACTGAAGCTTTCTTT

clone size: once
J gene: TRBJ1-2
V gene: TRBV5-1
D gene: TRBD1
CDR3 length: 13
CDR3 protein: CASSPDRGGGYTF
CDR3 DNA: TGCGCCAGCAGCCCTGACAGGGGTGGTGGCTACACCTTC

clone size: NA
J gene: TRBJ1-2
V gene: TRBV20-1
D gene: TRBD1
CDR3 length: 17
CDR3 protein: CSASQPGQGRKSYGYTF
CDR3 DNA: TGCAGTGCTAGTCAGCCCGGACAGGGGCGAAAAAGCTATGGCTACACCTTC

clone size: NA
J gene: TRBJ1-2
V gene: TRBV29-1
D gene: NA
CDR3 length: 12
CDR3 protein: CSVDIPGYGYTF
CDR3 DNA: TGCAGCGTCGATATCCCGGGCTATGGCTACACCTTC

clone size: NA
J gene: TRBJ2-3
V gene: TRBV18
D gene: NA
CDR3 length: 14
CDR3 protein: CASSPNRVSDTQYF
CDR3 DNA: TGTGCCAGCTCACCCAACAGAGTATCAGATACGCAGTATTTT

clone size: NA
J gene: TRBJ1-5
V gene: TRBV2
D gene: NA
CDR3 length: 13
CDR3 protein: CASRGMSDGAQHF
CDR3 DNA: TGTGCCAGCAGGGGGATGTCCGACGGGGCCCAGCATTTT

clone size: NA
J gene: TRBJ1-1
V gene: TRBV18
D gene: NA
CDR3 length: 15
CDR3 protein: CASSPPGRSNTEAFF
CDR3 DNA: TGTGCCAGCTCACCACCGGGCAGATCTAACACTGAAGCTTTCTTT

clone size: NA
J gene: TRBJ2-5
V gene: TRBV6-5
D gene: NA
CDR3 length: 13
CDR3 protein: CASSYRYQETQYF
CDR3 DNA: TGTGCCAGCAGTTACCGGTACCAAGAGACCCAGTACTTC

clone size: NA
J gene: TRBJ1-2
V gene: TRBV5-4
D gene: TRBD1
CDR3 length: 16
CDR3 protein: CASSPPPGQGAHSDTF
CDR3 DNA: TGTGCCAGCAGCCCCCCGCCGGGACAGGGGGCTCATAGTGACACCTTC

clone size: NA
J gene: TRBJ1-4
V gene: TRBV6-2/TRBV6-3
D gene: NA
CDR3 length: 14
CDR3 protein: CASSYSIVAGKLFF
CDR3 DNA: TGTGCCAGCAGTTACTCGATAGTGGCGGGAAAACTGTTTTTT

clone size: NA
J gene: TRBJ2-1
V gene: TRBV7-7
D gene: TRBD2
CDR3 length: 15
CDR3 protein: CASSLDRGGYNEQFF
CDR3 DNA: TGTGCTAGCAGCTTAGACCGGGGGGGGTACAATGAGCAGTTCTTC

clone size: few
J gene: TRBJ2-2
V gene: TRBV29-1
D gene: NA
CDR3 length: 14
CDR3 protein: CSVEGGQNTGELFF
CDR3 DNA: TGCAGCGTTGAGGGTGGGCAGAACACCGGGGAGCTGTTTTTT

clone size: NA
J gene: TRBJ2-3
V gene: TRBV15
D gene: TRBD1
CDR3 length: 15
CDR3 protein: CATSRVGTGTDTQYF
CDR3 DNA: TGTGCCACCAGCAGAGTAGGGACAGGGACAGATACGCAGTATTTT

clone size: NA
J gene: TRBJ1-4
V gene: TRBV6-5
D gene: TRBD1
CDR3 length: 15
CDR3 protein: CASSYSAGGLEKLFF
CDR3 DNA: TGTGCCAGCAGTTACTCGGCAGGGGGCTTAGAAAAACTGTTTTTT

clone size: NA
J gene: TRBJ2-1
V gene: TRBV2
D gene: TRBD2
CDR3 length: 14
CDR3 protein: CASSVAGGYNEQFF
CDR3 DNA: TGTGCCAGCAGCGTAGCGGGAGGGTACAATGAGCAGTTCTTC

clone size: NA
J gene: TRBJ1-2
V gene: TRBV18
D gene: TRBD1
CDR3 length: 15
CDR3 protein: CASPMQGQLNYGYTF
CDR3 DNA: TGTGCCAGCCCCATGCAGGGACAGCTTAACTATGGCTACACCTTC